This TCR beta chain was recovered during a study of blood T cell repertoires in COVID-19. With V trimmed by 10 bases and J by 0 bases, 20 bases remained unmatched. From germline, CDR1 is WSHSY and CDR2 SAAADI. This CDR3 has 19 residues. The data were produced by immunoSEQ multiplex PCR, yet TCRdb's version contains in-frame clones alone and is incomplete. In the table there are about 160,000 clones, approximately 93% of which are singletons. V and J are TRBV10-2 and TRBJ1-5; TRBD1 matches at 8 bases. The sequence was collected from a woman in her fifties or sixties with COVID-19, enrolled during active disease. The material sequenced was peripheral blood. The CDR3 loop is CATQGSHRGSASSNQPQHF. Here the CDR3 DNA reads TGCGCCACCCAGGGGAGTCACAGGGGGTCGGCGAGTAGCAATCAGCCCCAGCATTTT.